The 30 T cell receptor beta chains reported below all come from one sample, sequenced in a study of response to subunit inactivated influenza vaccine. MiXCR, applied by TCRdb to the RT-PCR reads, yields one record per CDR3 protein. Among 550,000 to 650,000 distinct CDR3 sequences listed, 10% to 15% were seen once. The input for sequencing was PBMCs from blood, taken on the day of vaccination. Receptors originate from a man aged 45-65 years who received an inactivated influenza vaccine.

The rearrangement uses TRBV29-1 and TRBJ2-5; D unresolved. The V gene lost 7 bases and the J gene lost 4 bases, with 16 bases spanning the gap. The CDR3 is made up of 13 amino acids. Germline CDR1 SQVTM, CDR2 ANQGSEA. The CDR3 bases are TGCAGCGCGATGCCGACCACACGAGAGACCCAGTACTTC. It specifies CSAMPTTRETQYF.

The J gene is TRBJ1-6, the V gene TRBV28, with D possibly TRBD1 on 6 matching bases. The CDR3 is 18 amino acids. Germline V gene sequence: CDR1 MDHEN, CDR2 SYDVKM. The V gene lost 5 bases and the J gene lost 0 bases, with 17 bases spanning the gap. The CDR3 protein is CASSPYRVISSYNSPLHF. Here the CDR3 DNA reads TGTGCCAGCAGTCCGTACAGGGTAATTAGCTCCTATAATTCACCCCTCCACTTT.

There are a few counts of this clonotype. This chain joins TRBV3-1 and TRBJ2-7; 9 positions match TRBD1. CDR1 is LGHDT and CDR2 is YNNKEL in the germline V gene (reference sequence). This CDR3 contains 14 residues. Unmatched junction bases numbered 10, after V lost 7 bases and J lost 6 bases. In nucleotides, the CDR3 is TGTGCCAGCACCCTTGGGACAGGGCGCTCCGAGCAGTACTTC. Translated, it gives CASTLGTGRSEQYF.

This clonotype has just a few counts. The rearrangement links TRBV20-1 to TRBJ1-2; 7 bases are shared with TRBD1. The CDR3 extends over 13 amino acids. J gave up 7 bases and V 6 bases, and 11 bases lay outside the gene matches. Germline CDR1 DFQATT, CDR2 SNEGSKA (reference sequence). CDR3 in DNA: TGCAGTGCAAATGGACAGGAGGTATCTGGCTACACCTTC. Residues: CSANGQEVSGYTF.

J is TRBJ2-5 and V is TRBV24-1; no clear D gene. The CDR3 consists of 16 residues. Germline V lookup: CDR1 KGHDR, CDR2 SFDVKD. V dropped 3 bases and J dropped 1 base, with 14 bases sitting between them. The CDR3: CATSDMGSSGQETQYF. CDR3 DNA: TGTGCCACCAGTGATATGGGTAGCTCTGGCCAAGAGACCCAGTACTTC.

This clonotype has at least ten counts. V usage is TRBV7-6 and J usage is TRBJ1-2; D uncertain. CDR1 and CDR2 from the germline V gene are SGHVS and FNYEAQ. The CDR3 has 17 residues. V lost 5 bases, J lost 0 bases, and 19 bases lay in between. As DNA, the CDR3 is TGTGCCAGCAGCCCACCCCCGTGGCAGGATGCTAACTATGGCTACACCTTC. This codes for CASSPPPWQDANYGYTF.

This chain links TRBV7-9 with TRBJ2-1; TRBD2 matches 10 bases. This CDR3 spans 17 amino acids. Looked up from germline, CDR1 is SEHNR and CDR2 is FQNEAQ (reference sequence). V was clipped by 5 bases and J by 7 bases; unmatched bases: 14. CDR3 sequence: CASSTSLASGRANEQFF. The DNA of the CDR3 is TGTGCCAGCAGCACCTCCCTCGCCAGCGGGAGGGCGAATGAGCAGTTCTTC.

This clonotype has just a few counts. This chain connects TRBV7-2 to TRBJ1-2; D call uncertain. Trimming cost V 0 bases and J 6 bases, with 8 bases left between them. The CDR3 sequence is 13 residues long. Germline loops: CDR1 SGHTA, CDR2 FQGNSA. This CDR3 reads CASSLAYGDGYTF. CDR3 nucleotides: TGTGCCAGCAGCTTAGCATACGGCGATGGCTACACCTTC.

V usage is TRBV4-3 and J usage is TRBJ2-5; either TRBD1 or TRBD2 may supply D (5 bases each). Per germline, CDR1 LGHNA and CDR2 YSLEER. The CDR3 length is 15 residues. V gave up 1 base and J gave up 5 bases, with 14 bases separating them. Written as DNA, the CDR3 is TGCGCCAGCAGCCAAGCCCCTAGAGGGGTCGAGACCCAGTACTTC. Translation: CASSQAPRGVETQYF.

This clonotype was observed a handful of times. V gene TRBV11-2 combines with J gene TRBJ2-3; D might be TRBD1 (6 bases). CDR1 SGHAT and CDR2 FQNNGV come from the germline V gene. Trimming cost V 5 bases and J 4 bases, with 19 bases left between them. The CDR3 extends over 16 amino acids. The CDR3 nucleotides read TGTGCCAGCAGCCGACGCCGGCAGGGGTGGGCAGATACGCAGTATTTT. This codes for CASSRRRQGWADTQYF.

This clonotype came up a few times. V and J are TRBV18 and TRBJ2-7, with 12 bases aligning to TRBD2. The trim removed 3 bases at V and 6 bases at J, leaving 12 bases unmatched. The CDR3 is 17 amino acids. In germline, CDR1 is KGHSH, CDR2 LQKENI. In DNA, the CDR3 is TGTGCCAGCTCACCGCAATCTTCTAGCGGGAGGGCCTTCGAGCAGTACTTC. Amino acids: CASSPQSSSGRAFEQYF. Filled out from reference TRBV18 and TRBJ2-7, the complete variable domain reads NAGVMQNPRHLVRRRGQEARLRCSPMKGHSHVYWYRQLPEEGLKFMVYLQKENIIDESGMPKERFSAEFPKEGPSILRIQQVVRGDSAAYFCASSPQSSSGRAFEQYFGPGTRLTVT.

Concerning this clonotype itself: At one boundary the junction diverges from the germline segment, which might be a read error. V gene TRBV29-1 combines with J gene TRBJ2-7; D assignment may be TRBD1 or TRBD2 (5 bases each). The CDR3 is 11 residues long. Germline values: CDR1 SQVTM, CDR2 ANQGSEA. The CDR3 sequence is CSVGAAYEHYF. Written as DNA, the CDR3 is TGCAGCGTCGGGGCAGCCTACGAGCACTACTTC.

There are a few counts of this clonotype. Relative to the germline gene, one junction end is altered; a read error may explain this. The CDR3 spells CASSQENQETHYF. In DNA form, the CDR3 reads TGTGCCAGCAGCCAAGAGAATCAAGAGACCCATTACTTC. The chain links TRBV4-2 to TRBJ2-5; D gene uncertain. Per the germline V gene, CDR1 is LGHNA and CDR2 is YNFKEQ. The CDR3 length is 13 residues.

This clonotype was picked up a small number of times. J is TRBJ2-7 and V is TRBV27; possible D gene TRBD1, 5 bases. Trimming removed 2 bases from V and 2 bases from J, with 13 bases in between. The CDR3 runs to 15 residues. CDR1 is MNHEY, CDR2 SMNVEV, per germline (reference sequence). The CDR3: CASSLVSGNPYEQYF. The DNA for the CDR3 is TGTGCCAGCAGTTTAGTGTCAGGGAATCCCTACGAGCAGTACTTC.

This chain uses TRBV5-1 with TRBJ2-1; no firm D call. The CDR3 is made up of 18 amino acids. V was pared by 4 bases and J by 5 bases, with 25 bases between. Per germline, CDR1 SGHRS and CDR2 YFSETQ. The CDR3 region is CASSAHPGVVVRHNEQFF. Here the CDR3 DNA reads TGCGCCAGCAGCGCCCATCCAGGTGTAGTCGTCCGACACAATGAGCAGTTCTTC.

The rearrangement links TRBV25-1 to TRBJ2-2, with D perhaps matching TRBD1 or TRBD2 (5 bases each). The CDR3 totals 14 residues. V lost 7 bases, J lost 4 bases, and 13 bases lay in between. CDR1 is MGHDK, CDR2 SYGVNS, per germline. The CDR3 protein is CASKTSGTTGELFF. DNA for the CDR3: TGTGCCAGCAAAACGTCAGGGACCACCGGGGAGCTGTTTTTT.

J is TRBJ2-7 and V is TRBV5-1, with 8 positions matching TRBD2. The CDR3 length is 17 residues. Germline-derived CDR1 and CDR2 are SGHRS and YFSETQ. V gave up 4 bases and J gave up 4 bases; unmatched junction bases: 16. Here the CDR3 reads CASSPIRGSGKLYEQYF. The CDR3 bases are TGCGCCAGCAGCCCGATAAGAGGTAGCGGGAAGCTTTACGAGCAGTACTTC.

This clonotype has only a few counts. The chain employs TRBV5-6 and TRBJ2-7, with 9 bases matching TRBD1. This CDR3 has 16 amino acids. CDR1 and CDR2 (germline): SGHDT, YYEEEE. V shed 3 bases and J 7 bases; nucleotides not matched to a gene: 14. This CDR3 is CASSWTGTGMVIEQYF. The CDR3, as DNA: TGTGCCAGCAGCTGGACCGGGACAGGGATGGTAATTGAGCAGTACTTC.

The table lists this clonotype with a few counts. V is TRBV20-1 and J is TRBJ1-6; 7 positions match TRBD1. Germline V CDR1 and CDR2: DFQATT, SNEGSKA (reference sequence). V was pared by 4 bases and J by 10 bases, with 7 bases of the junction left unmatched. The CDR3 loop spans 13 amino acids. Written as DNA, the CDR3 is TGCAGTGCTAAAACAGGGGAAGGCTCACCCCTCCACTTT. This codes for CSAKTGEGSPLHF.

The CDR3, as DNA: TGTGCCAGCAGGGAGGGCAGCCTCGTCTCCTACGAGCAGTACTTC. It encodes CASREGSLVSYEQYF. V and J are TRBV6-1 and TRBJ2-7, with D maybe TRBD2 (6 bases). Germline V gene lookup returns CDR1 MNHNS and CDR2 SASEGT. V lost 6 bases to trimming and J lost 0 bases, with 15 bases between them. CDR3 length: 15 residues.

Many counts were recorded for this clonotype. This chain uses TRBV7-8 with TRBJ1-1, with D unclear. V dropped 5 bases and J dropped 0 bases, with 16 bases sitting between them. Germline V lookup: CDR1 SGHVS, CDR2 FQNEAQ. CDR3 length equals 16 residues. The CDR3 protein is CASSPFTGKMNTEAFF. For the CDR3, the DNA is TGTGCCAGCAGCCCGTTCACTGGTAAGATGAACACTGAAGCTTTCTTT.

This clonotype was recorded a few times. V and J are TRBV12-3 or TRBV12-4 and TRBJ2-1; unclear D gene. Trimming took off 5 bases at V and 0 bases at J, with 14 bases between the two ends. The CDR3 has 16 amino acids. Here the CDR3 DNA reads TGTGCCAGCAGTGACCTGGCGGCGAGCTCCTACAATGAGCAGTTCTTC. The encoded protein is CASSDLAASSYNEQFF.

The sample holds a few counts of this clonotype. The chain has TRBV7-9 and TRBJ2-1; perhaps TRBD2 as D (6 bases). The CDR3 has 13 amino acids. From germline, CDR1 is SEHNR and CDR2 FQNEAQ (reference sequence). Deletions cut 4 bases from V and 5 bases from J, with 9 bases between. The CDR3 DNA sequence: TGTGCCAGCAGCTCTGGGACTCACAATGAGCAGTTCTTC. This sequence encodes CASSSGTHNEQFF.

The chain carries TRBV5-6 and TRBJ2-3; D is possibly TRBD2 (6 bases). This CDR3 region has 15 residues. Trimming stripped 1 base from V and 6 bases from J, with 15 bases between. Germline CDR1 is SGHDT and CDR2 is YYEEEE. CDR3 residues: CASSLTRGQGDTQYF. The CDR3, as DNA: TGTGCCAGCAGCTTGACGCGGGGTCAAGGCGATACGCAGTATTTT.

This clonotype came up a few times. The J gene is TRBJ2-1, the V gene TRBV7-9, with D perhaps TRBD2 (6 bases). The CDR3 is 15 residues long. The germline V gene has CDR1 SEHNR and CDR2 FQNEAQ (reference sequence). With 2 bases removed from V and 5 bases from J, the gap between germline ends came to 13 bases. This CDR3 is CASSLYGGGDNEQFF. The CDR3 nucleotides read TGTGCCAGCAGCTTATACGGCGGCGGGGACAATGAGCAGTTCTTC.

There are a few counts of this clonotype. The chain carries TRBV28 and TRBJ1-1, with TRBD1 identical over 7 bases. Trimming cost V 5 bases and J 6 bases; bases outside gene matches: 6. There are 13 residues in the CDR3. In germline, CDR1 is MDHEN, CDR2 SYDVKM. The CDR3, as DNA: TGTGCCAGCAGTCCACAGGGACAGCCTGAAGCTTTCTTT. Its translation: CASSPQGQPEAFF.

This clonotype was found many times. The chain employs TRBV7-3 and TRBJ2-2, with 8 bases matching TRBD1. After removal of 5 bases from V and 6 bases from J, the junction contained 8 bases not matched to a gene. Germline CDR1 reads SGHTA; CDR2 reads FQGTGA. The CDR3 contains 15 residues. The CDR3 bases are TGTGCCAGCAGCAAGACAGGGGTTTTAGCCGGGGAGCTGTTTTTT. The encoded protein is CASSKTGVLAGELFF.

The chain carries TRBV5-6 and TRBJ1-6; a possible D gene is TRBD1 (5 bases). This CDR3 region has 17 residues. Trimming pared 2 bases from V and 0 bases from J, leaving 12 bases between. Germline V gene data show CDR1 as SGHDT and CDR2 as YYEEEE. The DNA of the CDR3 is TGTGCCAGCAGCTTTTGGGACGGGAGCTCCTATAATTCACCCCTCCACTTT. Translation gives CASSFWDGSSYNSPLHF.

This clonotype came up a few times. This chain uses TRBV2 with TRBJ2-1; D is ambiguous. The ends were cut back, 8 bases at V and 0 bases at J, with 8 bases in the middle. CDR3 length: 13 amino acids. Germline V gene data show CDR1 as SNHLY and CDR2 as FYNNEI. CDR3: CASGRYSYNEQFF. CDR3 in DNA: TGTGCCAGCGGACGGTACTCCTACAATGAGCAGTTCTTC.

This chain uses TRBV6-1 with TRBJ2-1; 12 bases are a match to TRBD1. This CDR3 spans 15 amino acids. V lost 2 bases, J lost 8 bases, and 4 bases stayed unmatched. Germline V lookup: CDR1 MNHNS, CDR2 SASEGT. The CDR3 sequence: CASSERDRGLDEQFF. In nucleotides, the CDR3 is TGTGCCAGCAGTGAACGGGACAGGGGGCTTGATGAGCAGTTCTTC.